A single sample is the source of the 8 T cell receptor beta chains below, sequenced in a study of regulatory T cells in long-lasting Graves disease. Construction of TCR beta libraries relied on iRepertoire HTBI primers and on Arm-PCR targeting CDR3 regions. TCRdb re-derived calls from the multiplex PCR reads in MiXCR, one entry per CDR3 protein. The sample records hundreds of thousands of distinct CDR3 sequences, roughly 16% being singletons. Time point indicated: newly diagnosed GD, antithyroid drugs for less than 3 months. The TCR library used RNA extracted from PBMCs. In addition, the sample was reused for a study of T cells in Graves' hyperthyroidism and ophthalmopathy.

The source material was peripheral blood mononuclear cells (PBMCs), sampled at new diagnosis, from a patient treated with antithyroid drugs. The receptors were gathered from a woman aged 30 to 39 with Graves disease.

There are many counts of this clonotype. This chain links TRBV28 with TRBJ1-1; TRBD1 might be the D (5 bases). This CDR3 is built from 13 residues. The germline CDR1 and CDR2 sequences are MDHEN and SYDVKM. V dropped 9 bases and J dropped 7 bases, with 18 bases sitting between them. Written as DNA, the CDR3 is TGTGCCAGACGCCCTCGGGGTCAGGGTGAAGCTTTCTTT. Its translation: CARRPRGQGEAFF.

This clonotype occurred many times. The chain has TRBV2 and TRBJ2-2, with D tentatively TRBD2 (7 bases). The V end lost 5 bases, the J end lost 4 bases, and 14 bases lay between the germline ends. The CDR3 covers 15 residues. The germline CDR1 and CDR2 sequences are SNHLY and FYNNEI. Here the CDR3 DNA reads TGTGCCAGCAGTTTGGAGGGAGGGGGCACCGGGGAGCTGTTTTTT. It specifies CASSLEGGGTGELFF.

This clonotype appeared a few times. The V and J genes are TRBV7-9 and TRBJ1-1, with 9 nucleotides matching TRBD1. Germline CDR1 reads SEHNR; CDR2 reads FQNEAQ (reference sequence). The CDR3 runs 18 residues. Trimming removed 1 base from V and 0 bases from J; junction bases left unmatched: 9. CDR3 residues: CASSLGAGTGRVNTEAFF. CDR3 nucleotide sequence: TGTGCCAGCAGCTTAGGAGCCGGGACAGGGCGGGTGAACACTGAAGCTTTCTTT.

The rearrangement uses TRBV14 and TRBJ2-7; 15 bases line up with TRBD2. CDR3 length equals 18 residues. Trimming removed 2 bases from V and 3 bases from J; junction bases left unmatched: 8. From germline, CDR1 is SGHDN and CDR2 FVKESK. CDR3 loop: CASSQPGLAGGRGYEQYF. CDR3 coding DNA: TGTGCCAGCAGCCAACCTGGACTAGCGGGAGGGCGCGGCTACGAGCAGTACTTC.

This clonotype came up a few times. The chain has TRBV25-1 and TRBJ1-2, with a possible D match to TRBD1 (5 bases). CDR3 length equals 13 residues. Germline-derived CDR1 and CDR2 are MGHDK and SYGVNS. The V end was cut by 4 bases, the J end by 3 bases, with 9 bases between. Here the CDR3 reads CASSVQDYYGYTF. The CDR3, as DNA: TGTGCCAGCAGTGTACAGGATTACTATGGCTACACCTTC.

The table lists this clonotype with many counts. The chain carries TRBV28 and TRBJ2-7; TRBD1 matches 7 bases. The length of the CDR3 is 12 residues. Germline V gene data show CDR1 as MDHEN and CDR2 as SYDVKM. The junction had 6 bases not matched to a gene; V was cut back by 6 bases and J by 7 bases. This CDR3 is CASSKGALEQYF. CDR3 DNA sequence: TGTGCCAGCAGCAAGGGGGCTCTTGAGCAGTACTTC. The whole variable domain, filled in from reference TRBV28 and TRBJ2-7, reads DVKVTQSSRYLVKRTGEKVFLECVQDMDHENMFWYRQDPGLGLRLIYFSYDVKMKEKGDIPEGYSVSREKKERFSLILESASTNQTSMYLCASSKGALEQYFGPGTRLTVT.

The CDR3 is CASSLGLSGRTYNEQFF. CDR3 bases: TGTGCCAGCAGCTTGGGGCTTAGCGGGAGGACTTACAATGAGCAGTTCTTC. This chain joins TRBV7-9 and TRBJ2-1, with 10 bases aligning to TRBD2. Trimming at V came to 3 bases and at J to 4 bases, leaving 9 bases not matched to a gene. The CDR3 extends over 17 amino acids. Germline V gives CDR1 SEHNR, CDR2 FQNEAQ (reference sequence). Full variable domain (rest looked up from reference TRBV7-9 and TRBJ2-1): DTGVSQNPRHKITKRGQNVTFRCDPISEHNRLYWYRQTLGQGPEFLTYFQNEAQLEKSRLLSDRFSAERPKGSFSTLEIQRTEQGDSAMYLCASSLGLSGRTYNEQFFGPGTRLTVL.

In DNA, the CDR3 is TGTGCCAGTAGTATTGAGCGGGGTCAGCCCCAGCATTTT. Amino acid sequence: CASSIERGQPQHF. This chain uses TRBV19 with TRBJ1-5; D unclear. Trimming took 3 bases from V and 6 from J, leaving 9 bases between them. Germline values: CDR1 LNHDA, CDR2 SQIVND (reference sequence). This CDR3 has 13 residues.